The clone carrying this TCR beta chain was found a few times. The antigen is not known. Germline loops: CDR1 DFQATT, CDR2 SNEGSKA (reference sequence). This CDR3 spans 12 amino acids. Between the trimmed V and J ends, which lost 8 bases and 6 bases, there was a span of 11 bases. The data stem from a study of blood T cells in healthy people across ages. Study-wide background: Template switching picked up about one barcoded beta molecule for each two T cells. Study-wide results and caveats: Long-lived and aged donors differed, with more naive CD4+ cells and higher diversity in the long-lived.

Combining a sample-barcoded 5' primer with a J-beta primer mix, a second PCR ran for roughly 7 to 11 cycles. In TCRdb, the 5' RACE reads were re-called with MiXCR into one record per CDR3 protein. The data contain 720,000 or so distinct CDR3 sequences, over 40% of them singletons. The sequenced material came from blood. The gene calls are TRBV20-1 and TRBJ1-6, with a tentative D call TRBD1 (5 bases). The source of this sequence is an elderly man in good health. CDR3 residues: CSSGRTNSPLHF. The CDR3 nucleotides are TGCAGTTCGGGACGTACTAATTCACCCCTCCACTTT.